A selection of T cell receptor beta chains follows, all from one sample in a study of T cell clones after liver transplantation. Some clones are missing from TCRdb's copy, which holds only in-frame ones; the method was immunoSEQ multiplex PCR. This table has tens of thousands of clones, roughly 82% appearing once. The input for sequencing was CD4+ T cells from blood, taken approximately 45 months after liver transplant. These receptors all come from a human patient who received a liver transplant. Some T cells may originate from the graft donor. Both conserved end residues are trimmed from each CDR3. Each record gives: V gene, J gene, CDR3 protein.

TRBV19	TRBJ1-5	ASTTLTEGGNQPQH
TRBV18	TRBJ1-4	ASSRGTGIGKLF
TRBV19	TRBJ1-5	ASSTPHVKGGDQPQH
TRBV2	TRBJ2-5	ASSSRAGEETQY
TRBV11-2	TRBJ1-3	ASSPPAGGGNTIY
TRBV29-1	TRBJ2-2	SVEQGGNTGELF
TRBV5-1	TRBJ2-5	ASSLSLSGETQY
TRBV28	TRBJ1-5	ASIHTGGYQPQH
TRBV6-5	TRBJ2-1	ASSYEREGNNEQF
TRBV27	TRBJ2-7	ASRSTDSYEQY
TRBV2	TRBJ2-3	ASSVSTDTQY
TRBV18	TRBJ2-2	ASSRQGGTNTGELF
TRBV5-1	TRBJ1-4	ASSLVGDSNEKLF
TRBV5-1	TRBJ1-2	ASSLAGPQDYGYT
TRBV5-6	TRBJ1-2	ASSRDRGRDNYGYT
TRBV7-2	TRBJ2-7	ASSRTGPPYSYEQY
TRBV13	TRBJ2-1	ASSLADPGGNEQF
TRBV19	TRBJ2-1	ASSIRDSLLPGTSGRAGEQF
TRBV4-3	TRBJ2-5	ASSQDEAEQETQY
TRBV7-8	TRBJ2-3	ASSLWSTDTQY